The entry that follows covers one T cell receptor (beta chain) sequence. The antigen is undetermined. Expressed TCRB transcripts got sequenced, as all isolated RNA was reverse transcribed. TCRdb's copy holds only in-frame clones and misses some; the assay was immunoSEQ multiplex PCR. The sample records around 70,000 clones, roughly half being singletons. The sample is drawn from a study of beta chain features in type 1 diabetes. The overall study: Comparable age, gender and cell yields were observed in patients relative to healthy donors.

On average, the one heparinised blood draw given by each donor was around 110 mL. General observations from the study: A moderate, significant TCRB CDR3 shortening appeared in type 1 diabetes across four CD4+ subsets. Relative to healthy donors, patients appeared to have naive, central memory and Treg TCRB repertoires that were more similar.

The length of the CDR3 is 12 residues. The germline V and J ends were trimmed by 7 bases and 3 bases, with 12 bases remaining between them. Germline loops: CDR1 SQVTM, CDR2 ANQGSEA. Sequencing was done on a sample of central memory CD4+ T cells from blood. This receptor was identified in a man aged 25 to 40 with type 1 diabetes. The chain has TRBV29-1 and TRBJ1-1, with D possibly TRBD1 on 6 matching bases. CDR3 coding DNA: TGCAGCGCCCTGAGGACAGACACTGAAGCTTTCTTT. As protein: CSALRTDTEAFF.